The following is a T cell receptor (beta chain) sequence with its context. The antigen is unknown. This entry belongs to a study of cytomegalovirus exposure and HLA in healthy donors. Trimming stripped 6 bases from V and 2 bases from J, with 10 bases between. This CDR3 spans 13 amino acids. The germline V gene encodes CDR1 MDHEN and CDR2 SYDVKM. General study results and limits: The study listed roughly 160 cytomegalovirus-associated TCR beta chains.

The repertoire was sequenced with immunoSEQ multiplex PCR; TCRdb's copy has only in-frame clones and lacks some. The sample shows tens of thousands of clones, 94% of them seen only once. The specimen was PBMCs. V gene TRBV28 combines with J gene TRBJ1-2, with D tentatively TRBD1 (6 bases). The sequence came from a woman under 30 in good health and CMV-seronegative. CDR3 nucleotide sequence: TGTGCCAGCAGGATAGACAGGAACTATGGCTACACCTTC. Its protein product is CASRIDRNYGYTF.